Sequencing of this TCR beta chain was carried out in a study of CD8+CD57+ T cells in acquired aplastic anemia. Study-level background: DNA from sorted CD4+ and CD8+ cells averaged roughly 3.2 ug.

The template used for profiling TCR beta VDJ and CDR3 was genomic DNA. TCRdb recomputed calls from the reads with MiXCR, one row per CDR3 protein. The data show some 200,000 distinct CDR3 sequences, 48% seen once. This CDR3 is 16 amino acids long. Germline V gene sequence: CDR1 SGHAT, CDR2 FQNNGV. Patients sequenced had flow cytometry evidence of CD8+CD57+ cell expansion. Blood sampling was performed on the patients, and none of them had received therapy by then. As for this clonotype: The junction differs from germline at one of its ends, possibly a read error.

The chain joins TRBV11-2 to TRBJ2-1; 7 bases align to TRBD2. The source is a human donor with aplastic anemia. Sequencing was carried out using sorted CD4+, CD8+, or CD8+CD57+ T cells (not recorded which) from PBMCs. CDR3 DNA: TGTGCCAGCGGCTTAGAACTTGCGGGGGTATACAATGAGCAGTTCTTC. It yields the protein CASGLELAGVYNEQFF.